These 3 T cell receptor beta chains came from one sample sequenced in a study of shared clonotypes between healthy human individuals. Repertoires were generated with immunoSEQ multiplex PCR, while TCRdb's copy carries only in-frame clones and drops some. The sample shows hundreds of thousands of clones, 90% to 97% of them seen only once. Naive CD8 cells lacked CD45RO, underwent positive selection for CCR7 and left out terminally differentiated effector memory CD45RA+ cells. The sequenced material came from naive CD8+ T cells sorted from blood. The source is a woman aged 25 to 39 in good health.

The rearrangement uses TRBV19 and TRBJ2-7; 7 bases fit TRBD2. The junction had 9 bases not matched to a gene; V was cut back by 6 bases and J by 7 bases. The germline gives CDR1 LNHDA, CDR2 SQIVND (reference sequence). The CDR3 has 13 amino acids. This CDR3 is CASSPREGREQYF. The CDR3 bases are TGTGCCAGTAGCCCGAGGGAGGGAAGGGAGCAGTACTTC.

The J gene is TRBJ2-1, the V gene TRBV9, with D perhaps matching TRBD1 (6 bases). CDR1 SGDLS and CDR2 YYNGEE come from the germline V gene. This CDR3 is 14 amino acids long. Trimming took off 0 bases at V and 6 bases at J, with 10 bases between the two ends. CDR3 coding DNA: TGTGCCAGCAGCGTAGGGGGGCAGCTCAATGAGCAGTTCTTC. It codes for CASSVGGQLNEQFF.

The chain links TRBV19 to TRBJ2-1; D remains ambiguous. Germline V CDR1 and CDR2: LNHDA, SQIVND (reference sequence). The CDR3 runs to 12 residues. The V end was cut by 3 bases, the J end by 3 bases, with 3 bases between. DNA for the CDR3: TGTGCCAGTAGTATCCACTACAATGAGCAGTTCTTC. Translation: CASSIHYNEQFF.